Each of the 19 T cell receptor beta chains below was sequenced from the same sample in a study of blood T cell repertoires in COVID-19. Generated by immunoSEQ multiplex PCR, the TCRdb table keeps only in-frame clones and is missing some. The data hold under 50,000 clones, with roughly 88% observed a single time. The sample taken for sequencing was peripheral blood. All receptors come from a man in his 70s with acute or convalescent COVID-19.

The chain couples TRBV7-8 to TRBJ1-1; D possibly corresponds to TRBD1 (6 bases). The V end lost 5 bases, the J end lost 1 base, and 8 bases lay between the germline ends. From germline, CDR1 is SGHVS and CDR2 FQNEAQ. This CDR3 spans 13 amino acids. CDR3 loop: CASSRQANTEAFF. CDR3 bases: TGTGCCAGCAGCCGACAGGCGAACACTGAAGCTTTCTTT.

The CDR3 DNA follows: TGTGCCAGCAGCTTGGACAGGGGGAGAGCCGGGGAGCTGTTTTTT. Translated: CASSLDRGRAGELFF. The genes are TRBV11-3 and TRBJ2-2, with TRBD1 identical over 10 bases. Germline CDR1 is SGHNT and CDR2 is YENEEA. V dropped 3 bases and J dropped 6; count of bases not matched to a gene: 4. The CDR3 consists of 15 residues.

The rearrangement uses TRBV18 and TRBJ1-1, with 7 bases lining up with TRBD1. Looked up from germline, CDR1 is KGHSH and CDR2 is LQKENI. The trim removed 6 bases at V and 2 bases at J, leaving 6 bases unmatched. The CDR3 extends over 14 amino acids. Here the CDR3 DNA reads TGTGCCAGCTCTCGCGACAGGGACAACACTGAAGCTTTCTTT. It translates to CASSRDRDNTEAFF.

The gene calls are TRBV27 and TRBJ1-5; the D is unclear. The length of the CDR3 is 14 residues. Germline V gives CDR1 MNHEY, CDR2 SMNVEV (reference sequence). V was cut by 5 bases and J by 0 bases, with 8 bases left in between. Written as DNA, the CDR3 is TGTGCCAGCAGTCGGGAGTATAGCAATCAGCCCCAGCATTTT. This encodes CASSREYSNQPQHF.

The J gene is TRBJ2-7, the V gene TRBV7-2, with a weak D call TRBD2 (6 bases). V lost 4 bases and J lost 2, with 15 bases in between. This CDR3 is built from 15 residues. Germline values: CDR1 SGHTA, CDR2 FQGNSA. This CDR3 is CASSYAGTPTYEQYF. The CDR3 nucleotides are TGTGCCAGCAGCTACGCCGGGACTCCCACCTACGAGCAGTACTTC. The full variable domain, in which reference TRBV7-2 and TRBJ2-7 provide the parts outside the CDR3, is GAGVSQSPSNKVTEKGKDVELRCDPISGHTALYWYRQSLGQGLEFLIYFQGNSAPDKSGLPSDRFSAERTGGSVSTLTIQRTQQEDSAVYLCASSYAGTPTYEQYFGPGTRLTVT.

The count of this clone is one. The rearrangement joins TRBV6-5 to TRBJ2-7; 8 positions agree with TRBD1. In germline, CDR1 is MNHEY, CDR2 SVGAGI. Trimming took 7 bases from V and 5 from J; bases not matched to a gene: 7. There are 13 residues in the CDR3. CDR3 DNA sequence: TGTGCCAGCATCGGACAGGGCAGGAACGAGCAGTACTTC. It is translated as CASIGQGRNEQYF.

This clone appeared once. The CDR3: CASSQANRDNEQYF. In DNA, the CDR3 is TGTGCCAGCAGCCAAGCGAATCGGGATAACGAGCAGTACTTC. The chain employs TRBV3-1 (or the pseudogene TRBV3-2) and TRBJ2-7; tentatively, D is TRBD2 (5 bases). The CDR3 extends over 14 amino acids. Trimming pared 1 base from V and 5 bases from J, leaving 12 bases between. Germline V gives CDR1 LGHDT, CDR2 YNNKEL (reference sequence).

The chain employs TRBV15 and TRBJ2-7, with D tentatively TRBD2 (5 bases). Trimming left V 0 bases short and J 3 bases short, with 9 bases between. Germline V gives CDR1 LNHNV, CDR2 YYDKDF (reference sequence). This CDR3 spans 14 amino acids. In DNA form, the CDR3 reads TGTGCCACCAGCAGAGATCAAGGAGGCTACGAGCAGTACTTC. As protein: CATSRDQGGYEQYF.

This clone occurred once. The chain links TRBV12-5 to TRBJ2-1; D unresolved. The germline V and J ends were trimmed by 0 bases and 10 bases, with 4 bases remaining between them. CDR1 is LGHNT and CDR2 is FRNRAP in the germline V gene. The CDR3 is 11 amino acids. CDR3 in DNA: TGTGCTAGTGGTTTGGTACGGGAGCAGTTCTTC. Its protein is CASGLVREQFF. The entire variable domain, with the rest obtained from reference TRBV12-5 and TRBJ2-1, is as follows: DARVTQTPRHKVTEMGQEVTMRCQPILGHNTVFWYRQTMMQGLELLAYFRNRAPLDDSGMPKDRFSAEMPDATLATLKIQPSEPRDSAVYFCASGLVREQFFGPGTRLTVL.

This clone appeared a few times. This chain connects TRBV12-3 or TRBV12-4 to TRBJ1-1; D remains ambiguous. This CDR3 spans 13 amino acids. Trimming removed 5 bases at V and 5 bases at J, with 12 bases between. The CDR3 coding sequence is TGTGCCAGCAGTCCCAAGTGGGAGACTGAAGCTTTCTTT. This codes for CASSPKWETEAFF.

The chain is built from TRBV25-1 and TRBJ1-1, with a possible D match to TRBD1 (5 bases). Per the germline V gene, CDR1 is MGHDK and CDR2 is SYGVNS. The CDR3 loop spans 13 amino acids. The V end lost 4 bases, the J end lost 1 base, and 7 bases lay between the germline ends. CDR3 sequence reads: CASSGGQNTEAFF. The CDR3 DNA sequence: TGTGCCAGCAGTGGTGGACAGAACACTGAAGCTTTCTTT. The whole variable domain, remainder taken from reference TRBV25-1 and TRBJ1-1, is EADIYQTPRYLVIGTGKKITLECSQTMGHDKMYWYQQDPGMELHLIHYSYGVNSTEKGDLSSESTVSRIRTEHFPLTLESARPSHTSQYLCASSGGQNTEAFFGQGTRLTVV.

The CDR3 is CAWSDRRQGSYEQYF. CDR3 DNA: TGTGCCTGGAGCGATCGGAGACAGGGCTCGTACGAGCAGTACTTC. The chain has TRBV30 and TRBJ2-7; 7 bases are shared with TRBD1. CDR1 GTSNPN and CDR2 SVGIG come from the germline V gene (reference sequence). The length of the CDR3 is 15 residues. With 3 bases clipped from V and 4 bases from J, the junction kept 12 bases outside the gene matches.

The chain recombines TRBV6-5 with TRBJ1-2; TRBD1 matches 8 bases. The CDR3 is 14 residues long. Germline assignment: CDR1 MNHEY and CDR2 SVGAGI. Losses at the gene ends were 4 bases for V and 6 bases for J; bases not matched to a gene: 7. CDR3 protein: CASSFPGGEDGYTF. The CDR3 coding sequence is TGTGCCAGCAGTTTTCCAGGGGGCGAAGATGGCTACACCTTC.

The J gene is TRBJ2-7, the V gene TRBV3-1 (or the pseudogene TRBV3-2), with D perhaps TRBD1 (7 bases). The germline V gene has CDR1 LGHDT and CDR2 YNNKEL (reference sequence). This CDR3 is 14 amino acids long. With 2 bases removed from V and 3 bases from J, the gap between germline ends came to 11 bases. CDR3 nucleotide sequence: TGTGCCAGCAGCCAAAACAGGGGACTCTACGAGCAGTACTTC. It yields the protein CASSQNRGLYEQYF.

The rearrangement joins TRBV19 to TRBJ1-1; D unresolved. CDR3 length equals 13 residues. Trimming removed 1 base at V and 5 bases at J, with 8 bases between. Per the germline V gene, CDR1 is LNHDA and CDR2 is SQIVND (reference sequence). The CDR3 region has the DNA TGTGCCAGTAGTATAGTAGTAGAGACTGAAGCTTTCTTT. The encoded protein is CASSIVVETEAFF.

The CDR3 reads CASSFGGSEKLFF. As DNA, the CDR3 is TGTGCCAGCAGTTTTGGAGGAAGTGAAAAACTGTTTTTT. The rearrangement joins TRBV28 to TRBJ1-4, with D unresolved. There are 13 residues in the CDR3. The germline gives CDR1 MDHEN, CDR2 SYDVKM. The V end was cut by 3 bases, the J end by 7 bases, with 9 bases between.

The table lists this clone with a count of one. The rearrangement links TRBV3-1 (or the pseudogene TRBV3-2) to TRBJ1-2, with TRBD1 identical over 8 bases. Trimming removed 0 bases from V and 8 bases from J; junction bases left unmatched: 11. The CDR3 is 16 residues long. From germline, CDR1 is LGHDT and CDR2 YNNKEL (reference sequence). This CDR3 reads CASSQDRQGSRRGYTF. CDR3 in DNA: TGTGCCAGCAGCCAAGATAGACAGGGGAGTAGACGAGGCTACACCTTC.

The rearrangement links TRBV19 to TRBJ1-5; 7 bases match TRBD1. CDR1 is LNHDA and CDR2 is SQIVND in the germline V gene (reference sequence). The V and J ends lost 7 bases and 0 bases, in that order; junction bases with no gene match: 9. The CDR3 has 16 residues. In DNA form, the CDR3 reads TGTGCCAGTAAAAGACAGGGTGTTTATAGCAATCAGCCCCAGCATTTT. Encoded protein: CASKRQGVYSNQPQHF.

The genes are TRBV19 and TRBJ2-3; 9 bases are shared with TRBD2. The trim removed 10 bases at V and 2 bases at J, leaving 7 bases unmatched. This CDR3 is 14 amino acids long. Looked up from germline, CDR1 is LNHDA and CDR2 is SQIVND (reference sequence). In DNA, the CDR3 is TGTGCCACCGGACTAGCGTTAAACACAGATACGCAGTATTTT. It specifies CATGLALNTDTQYF.